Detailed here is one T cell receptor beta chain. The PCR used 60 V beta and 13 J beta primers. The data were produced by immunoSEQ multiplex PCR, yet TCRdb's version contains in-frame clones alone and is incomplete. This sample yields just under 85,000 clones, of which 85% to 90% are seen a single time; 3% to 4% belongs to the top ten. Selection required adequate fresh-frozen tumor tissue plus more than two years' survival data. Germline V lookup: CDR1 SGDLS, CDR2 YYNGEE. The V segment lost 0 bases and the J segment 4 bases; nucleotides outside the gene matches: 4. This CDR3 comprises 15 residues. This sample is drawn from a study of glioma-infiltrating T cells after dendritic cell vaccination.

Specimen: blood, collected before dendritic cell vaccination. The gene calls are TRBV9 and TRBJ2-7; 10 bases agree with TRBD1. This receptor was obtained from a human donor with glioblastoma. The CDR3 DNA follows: TGTGCCAGCAGCGTAGGGCCGGGACAGGGGTACGAGCAGTACTTC. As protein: CASSVGPGQGYEQYF.